Below are 26 T cell receptor beta chains sequenced from a single sample in a study of blood T cell repertoires in COVID-19. Libraries were prepared by immunoSEQ multiplex PCR; TCRdb keeps only in-frame clonotypes and omits some of them. The profile covers about 200,000 clones, with about 80% appearing a single time and 4% to 6.5% taken by the ten largest. The sequenced material came from PBMCs or T cells enriched from blood (not recorded which). Receptors were obtained from a woman aged 60 to 75 with acute COVID-19.

This clone was seen once. This chain connects TRBV25-1 to TRBJ2-4; no clear D gene. The germline V and J ends were trimmed by 6 bases and 8 bases, with 20 bases remaining between them. Germline values: CDR1 MGHDK, CDR2 SYGVNS. The CDR3 loop spans 15 amino acids. CDR3 loop: CASSESYTTTDIQYF. The DNA of the CDR3 is TGTGCCAGCAGCGAAAGTTACACCACTACGGACATTCAGTACTTC.

J is TRBJ2-1 and V is TRBV12-3 or TRBV12-4, with 7 bases lining up with TRBD1. The CDR3 contains 11 residues. With V trimmed by 8 bases and J by 9 bases, 4 bases remained unmatched. Here the CDR3 reads CASLRGLEQFF. The CDR3 region has the DNA TGTGCCAGCTTGAGGGGGCTTGAGCAGTTCTTC.

The V and J genes are TRBV2 and TRBJ1-2; the match to TRBD1 covers 11 bases. After removal of 10 bases from V and 4 bases from J, the junction contained 11 bases not matched to a gene. The CDR3 covers 15 residues. Germline-derived CDR1 and CDR2 are SNHLY and FYNNEI. CDR3 nucleotides: TGTGCCAACCCCTCGGACAGGGGGCTCAGCTATGGCTACACCTTC. As protein: CANPSDRGLSYGYTF. The complete variable domain, with remaining parts taken from reference TRBV2 and TRBJ1-2, reads EPEVTQTPSHQVTQMGQEVILRCVPISNHLYFYWYRQILGQKVEFLVSFYNNEISEKSEIFDDQFSVERPDGSNFTLKIRSTKLEDSAMYFCANPSDRGLSYGYTFGSGTRLTVV.

V gene TRBV19 combines with J gene TRBJ2-3; maybe TRBD2 (7 bases). Germline V lookup: CDR1 LNHDA, CDR2 SQIVND (reference sequence). V lost 3 bases and J 6 bases, leaving 19 bases between the germline ends. The CDR3 is 16 residues long. Here the CDR3 DNA reads TGTGCCAGTAGTATGGGCTGGCGGGGGCGACCGGATACGCAGTATTTT. Protein product: CASSMGWRGRPDTQYF. The full variable domain, with the rest looked up from reference TRBV19 and TRBJ2-3, is DGGITQSPKYLFRKEGQNVTLSCEQNLNHDAMYWYRQDPGQGLRLIYYSQIVNDFQKGDIAEGYSVSREKKESFPLTVTSAQKNPTAFYLCASSMGWRGRPDTQYFGPGTRLTVL.

This chain links TRBV5-1 with TRBJ1-4, with 7 bases lining up with TRBD1. From germline, CDR1 is SGHRS and CDR2 YFSETQ. This CDR3 spans 14 amino acids. With 3 bases clipped from V and 4 bases from J, the junction kept 3 bases outside the gene matches. CDR3 sequence reads: CASSSGTVNEKLFF. The CDR3 region has the DNA TGCGCCAGCAGCTCAGGGACAGTTAATGAAAAACTGTTTTTT. Complete variable domain (other parts from reference TRBV5-1 and TRBJ1-4): KAGVTQTPRYLIKTRGQQVTLSCSPISGHRSVSWYQQTPGQGLQFLFEYFSETQRNKGNFPGRFSGRQFSNSRSEMNVSTLELGDSALYLCASSSGTVNEKLFFGSGTQLSVL.

This sequence joins TRBV5-1 and TRBJ2-7; D is undetermined. Germline V gives CDR1 SGHRS, CDR2 YFSETQ. The CDR3 spans 14 residues. The germline V and J ends were trimmed by 4 bases and 0 bases, with 11 bases remaining between them. The CDR3 reads CASSQDRPSYEQYF. In DNA form, the CDR3 reads TGCGCCAGCAGCCAGGATCGGCCCTCCTACGAGCAGTACTTC.

The chain employs TRBV7-2 and TRBJ1-2, with D unclear. The CDR3 loop spans 13 amino acids. Germline V lookup: CDR1 SGHTA, CDR2 FQGNSA. The V gene lost 5 bases and the J gene lost 4 bases, with 11 bases spanning the gap. CDR3 nucleotide sequence: TGTGCCAGCAGCCTCCATGACATCTATGGCTACACCTTC. Translation: CASSLHDIYGYTF. Variable domain in full (rest from reference TRBV7-2 and TRBJ1-2): GAGVSQSPSNKVTEKGKDVELRCDPISGHTALYWYRQSLGQGLEFLIYFQGNSAPDKSGLPSDRFSAERTGGSVSTLTIQRTQQEDSAVYLCASSLHDIYGYTFGSGTRLTVV.

A single count supports this clone. The V call is TRBV27, the J call TRBJ1-2, with D perhaps TRBD1 (6 bases). The CDR3 is 14 residues long. Germline V gives CDR1 MNHEY, CDR2 SMNVEV (reference sequence). With 2 bases removed from V and 7 bases from J, the gap between germline ends came to 14 bases. As DNA, the CDR3 is TGTGCCAGCAGTTTAACGGCAGGGGATAGTGGCTACACCTTC. It translates to CASSLTAGDSGYTF.

V usage is TRBV30 and J usage is TRBJ1-6; TRBD1 agrees at 8 bases. The CDR3 length is 14 residues. The V gene end was trimmed by 5 bases and the J gene end by 7 bases; junction bases not matched to a gene: 7. Germline CDR1 reads GTSNPN; CDR2 reads SVGIG (reference sequence). CDR3 residues: CAWGLGTGNSPLHF. CDR3 coding DNA: TGTGCCTGGGGTCTAGGGACAGGAAATTCACCCCTCCACTTT.

This chain links TRBV5-5 with TRBJ1-6; 8 nucleotides align to TRBD1. CDR1 is SGHKS and CDR2 is YYEKEE in the germline V gene (reference sequence). There are 15 residues in the CDR3. V lost 2 bases and J lost 9; bases outside the gene matches: 7. Written as DNA, the CDR3 is TGTGCCAGCAGCTTAAGTGACAGGGGTTTTTCACCCCTCCACTTT. Protein product: CASSLSDRGFSPLHF.

The genes are TRBV19 and TRBJ1-2; 9 nucleotides agree with TRBD1. The CDR3 length is 13 residues. Germline V CDR1 and CDR2: LNHDA, SQIVND (reference sequence). Unmatched junction bases numbered 5, after V lost 5 bases and J lost 7 bases. The CDR3 reads CASSSQGAIGYTF. The CDR3 DNA reads as TGTGCCAGTAGTTCACAGGGGGCGATTGGCTACACCTTC.

This clone appeared a single time. This sequence joins TRBV25-1 and TRBJ1-2; D uncertain. Trimming took off 3 bases at V and 8 bases at J, with 13 bases between the two ends. The CDR3 extends over 13 amino acids. The germline V gene has CDR1 MGHDK and CDR2 SYGVNS. In nucleotides, the CDR3 is TGTGCCAGCAGTGAGGGCGCCCTAAGAGGCTACACCTTC. Residues: CASSEGALRGYTF.

In regard to this clone: At one end, the junction sequence differs from germline, possibly due to a read error. The chain is built from TRBV5-4 and TRBJ2-1, with 8 bases fitting TRBD1. The CDR3 runs 12 residues. Germline values: CDR1 SGHNT, CDR2 YYREEE (reference sequence). CDR3: CASSYTTGDEVF. CDR3 DNA sequence: TGTGCCAGCAGCTATACGACAGGGGATGAGGTCTTC.

V is TRBV14 and J is TRBJ1-4; D might be TRBD1 (6 bases). This CDR3 is 17 amino acids long. CDR1 is SGHDN, CDR2 FVKESK, per germline. The V end was cut by 4 bases, the J end by 3 bases, with 18 bases between. The CDR3 reads CASSPNRAPTSNEKLFF. The DNA for the CDR3 is TGTGCCAGCAGCCCCAACAGGGCTCCCACTTCTAATGAAAAACTGTTTTTT. The full variable domain, rest sourced from reference TRBV14 and TRBJ1-4, is EAGVTQFPSHSVIEKGQTVTLRCDPISGHDNLYWYRRVMGKEIKFLLHFVKESKQDESGMPNNRFLAERTGGTYSTLKVQPAELEDSGVYFCASSPNRAPTSNEKLFFGSGTQLSVL.

The chain has TRBV9 and TRBJ1-1; D not resolved. This CDR3 region has 15 residues. CDR1 is SGDLS, CDR2 YYNGEE, per germline. The V gene lost 0 bases and the J gene lost 6 bases, with 15 bases spanning the gap. CDR3 bases: TGTGCCAGCAGCGTAGTTGACACCCCTGAACCTGAAGCTTTCTTT. Its translation: CASSVVDTPEPEAFF.

This sequence joins TRBV6-5 and TRBJ1-1; a weak D match, TRBD1 (5 bases). Germline V lookup: CDR1 MNHEY, CDR2 SVGAGI. The CDR3 spans 14 residues. The V end was cut by 5 bases, the J end by 1 base, with 11 bases between. The CDR3 bases are TGTGCCAGCAGTCAGCGGGGGGGGAACACTGAAGCTTTCTTT. This sequence encodes CASSQRGGNTEAFF.

The table lists this clone with a count of one. The chain joins TRBV7-9 to TRBJ2-3; tentatively, D is TRBD2 (5 bases). The ends were cut back, 1 base at V and 5 bases at J, with 10 bases in the middle. There are 14 residues in the CDR3. Germline CDR1 SEHNR, CDR2 FQNEAQ (reference sequence). The CDR3 loop reads CASSLGHGGDTQYF. The CDR3 nucleotides are TGTGCCAGCAGCTTAGGCCACGGAGGAGATACGCAGTATTTT.

DNA of the CDR3: TGTGCCAGCAGCCTCCAAATTGCCTACAATGAGCAGTTCTTC. Translation: CASSLQIAYNEQFF. The V gene is TRBV7-8, the J gene TRBJ2-1; D remains ambiguous. Deletions cut 5 bases from V and 2 bases from J, with 10 bases between. The CDR3 covers 14 residues. CDR1 is SGHVS and CDR2 is FQNEAQ in the germline V gene.

The chain has TRBV19 and TRBJ2-7; maybe TRBD1 (6 bases). This CDR3 has 13 residues. Between the trimmed V and J ends, which lost 3 bases and 7 bases, there was a span of 13 bases. Germline lookup yields CDR1 LNHDA and CDR2 SQIVND (reference sequence). DNA of the CDR3: TGTGCCAGTAGTATCGATGGACAGAATGAGCAGTACGTC. The encoded protein is CASSIDGQNEQYV.

CDR3 bases: TGTGCCAGCAGTTCACTCAGACTAGCGCTCTACGAGCAGTACTTC. It yields the protein CASSSLRLALYEQYF. V usage is TRBV6-2 or TRBV6-3 and J usage is TRBJ2-7; 8 nucleotides align to TRBD2. Looked up from germline, CDR1 is MNHEY and CDR2 is SVGEGT. The V segment lost 4 bases and the J segment 3 bases; nucleotides outside the gene matches: 8. The CDR3 extends over 15 amino acids.

This chain links TRBV6-5 with TRBJ2-3; TRBD2 is a possible D gene (5 bases). V was cut by 3 bases and J by 4 bases, with 17 bases left in between. Germline lookup yields CDR1 MNHEY and CDR2 SVGAGI. CDR3 size: 16 residues. The CDR3 coding sequence is TGTGCCAGCAGTTATTCCACGACCCCCGGGGCAGATACGCAGTATTTT. Translated: CASSYSTTPGADTQYF.

The J gene is TRBJ2-7, the V gene TRBV19; 9 bases fit TRBD1. The CDR3 length is 17 residues. Trimming removed 6 bases from V and 6 bases from J; junction bases left unmatched: 18. From germline, CDR1 is LNHDA and CDR2 SQIVND (reference sequence). The CDR3 DNA sequence: TGTGCCAGTAGCCGGGACAGGGAATTAATCCTCGCCTCCGAGCAGTACTTC. This sequence encodes CASSRDRELILASEQYF.

The rearrangement joins TRBV4-3 to TRBJ1-4, with D perhaps matching TRBD1 (5 bases). This CDR3 has 15 amino acids. The germline V gene has CDR1 LGHNA and CDR2 YSLEER. V was clipped by 3 bases and J by 6 bases, with 14 bases between them. This CDR3 reads CASSHRGASDEKLFF. In nucleotides, the CDR3 is TGCGCCAGCAGCCACCGCGGGGCCTCGGATGAAAAACTGTTTTTT.

CDR3 in DNA: TGTGCCAGTAACCCGAACGGCGGGGGAGCTTTCTTT. Protein: CASNPNGGGAFF. The chain recombines TRBV19 with TRBJ1-1; D might be TRBD1 (5 bases). This CDR3 is built from 12 residues. Trimming left V 7 bases short and J 10 bases short, with 16 bases between. Germline V gives CDR1 LNHDA, CDR2 SQIVND (reference sequence). Complete variable domain (other parts from reference TRBV19 and TRBJ1-1): DGGITQSPKYLFRKEGQNVTLSCEQNLNHDAMYWYRQDPGQGLRLIYYSQIVNDFQKGDIAEGYSVSREKKESFPLTVTSAQKNPTAFYLCASNPNGGGAFFGQGTRLTVV.

This clone was seen a handful of times. The chain joins TRBV7-8 to TRBJ1-4, with TRBD1 matching over 7 bases. The CDR3 consists of 17 residues. The V gene's germline CDR1 is SGHVS and CDR2 FQNEAQ. Germline trimming cut 3 bases from V and 5 bases from J; bases unmatched to any gene: 12. The DNA of the CDR3 is TGTGCCAGCAGCTTGACAGGGACACAGGCTCGGAATGAAAAACTGTTTTTT. Protein sequence: CASSLTGTQARNEKLFF.

The DNA for the CDR3 is TGTGCCACCAGTGATTTTGGTTTCGGAGGGCCCACCGGGGAGCTGTTTTTT. Amino acid sequence: CATSDFGFGGPTGELFF. This sequence joins TRBV24-1 and TRBJ2-2, with a possible D match to TRBD2 (6 bases). Germline assignment: CDR1 KGHDR and CDR2 SFDVKD. The V and J ends lost 1 base and 4 bases respectively, with 15 bases between them. This CDR3 comprises 17 residues.